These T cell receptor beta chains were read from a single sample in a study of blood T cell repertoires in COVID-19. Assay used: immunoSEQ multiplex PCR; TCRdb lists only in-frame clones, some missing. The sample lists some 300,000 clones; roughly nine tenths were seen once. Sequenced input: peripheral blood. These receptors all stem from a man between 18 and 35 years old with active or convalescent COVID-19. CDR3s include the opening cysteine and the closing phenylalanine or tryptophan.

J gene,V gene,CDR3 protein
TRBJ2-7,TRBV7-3,CASSVGQGYEQYF
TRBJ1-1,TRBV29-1,CSVDAQPGTEAFF
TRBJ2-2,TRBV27,CASSLWTGRAGELFF
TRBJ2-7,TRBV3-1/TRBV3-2,CASSIMAGYEQYF
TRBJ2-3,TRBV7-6,CASSRTSGRALSGTDTQYF
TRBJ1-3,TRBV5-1,CASSLAPGGDTIYF
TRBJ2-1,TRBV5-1,CASSLLVGGRVGNEQFF
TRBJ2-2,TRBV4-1,CASSQQRANTGELFF
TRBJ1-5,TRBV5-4,CASSRQGEGNQPQHF
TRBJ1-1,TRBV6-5,CASRGGQLNTEAFF
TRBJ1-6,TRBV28,CASSLRQAGSPLHF
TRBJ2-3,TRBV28,CASRRLAGGPDTQYF
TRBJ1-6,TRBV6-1,CASSEEDTLLYNSPLHF
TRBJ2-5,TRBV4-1,CASSQEAEETQYF
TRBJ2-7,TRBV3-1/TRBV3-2,CASSQVKRGLVYEQYF
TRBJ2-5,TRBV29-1,CSVEAPGREETQYF
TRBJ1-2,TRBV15,CATSPPPGRRYGYTF
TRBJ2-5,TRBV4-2,CASSQEPGVGETQYF
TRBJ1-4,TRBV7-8,CASSLALGSATNEKLFF
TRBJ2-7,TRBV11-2,CASSLGEGLSSYEQYF
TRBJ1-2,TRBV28,CASSPERRRNYGYTF
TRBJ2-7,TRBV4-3,CASSQDATGTGYEQYF
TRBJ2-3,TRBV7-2,CATEFSGGTQYF
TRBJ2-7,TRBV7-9,CASGRLASYEQYF
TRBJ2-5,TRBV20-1,CSATTLQTQYF
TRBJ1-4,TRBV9,CASSVRGASDEKLFF
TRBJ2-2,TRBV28,CASSPIGQGDTGELFF
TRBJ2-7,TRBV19,CASSPVTSGGTYEQYF
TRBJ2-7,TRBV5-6,CASSIGQGNYEQYF
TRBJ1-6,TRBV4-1,CASSHGNSPLHF
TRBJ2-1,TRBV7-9,CASSLAGTGGHEQFF
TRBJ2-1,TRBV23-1,CARWGENEQFF
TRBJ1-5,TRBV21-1,CASSKMGREGSNQPQHF
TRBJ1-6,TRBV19,CASSMDTHSPLHF